This T cell receptor beta chain was obtained from a study of STAT5B mutations in CD4+ large granular lymphocyte leukemia (dated by TCRdb to 2021 to 2024). Study-level background: Among the healthy controls, the CDR3 'QG' motif was associated with a particular HLA allele. The study compared the TCRbeta repertoires of patients with CD4+ T-cell large granular lymphocyte leukemia against the TCRbeta repertoires of healthy blood donors. Flow cytometry on FACSCanto II or FACSVerse showed that the purified fractions were more than 95% pure among lymphocytes. Broad study findings and their caveats: Data were not HLA-matched; higher clonality in CD4+ versus CD8+ T-LGLL could reflect the relatively small sample size. Greater clonality appeared to be present in CD4-sorted patient repertoires than in healthy CD4+ repertoires, and the difference was retained after the putative leukemic clones were removed. TRBV06-family usage was enriched among the top patient clones (8/27) compared with healthy controls (2/35). Main leukemic clonotypes were private to each patient, although roughly 25% of the main leukemic clonotypes were found at low frequency in the non-leukemic repertoires of other patients.

Worth noting for this clone: The antigen it binds to is not known. No base-level quality is on record; no much larger clone is a single base apart.

V loses 3 bases at its end and J loses 5 bases; junction bases beyond the gene matches: 10. The CDR3 sequence holds 16 residues, the cysteine and phenylalanine included. Only CDR3 DNA remains: 48 bases, in frame from the first base. As encoded in the germline V gene (reference sequence), CDR1 is SEHNR while CDR2 is FQNEAQ. The immunoSEQ assay at survey resolution was applied to genomic DNA for sequencing of TCRbeta rearrangements. In the original analysis: In the TCR sequencing data, the lowest productive clonotype frequency that could be detected was 2.59 x 10-5. Analyses included only productive TCRbeta rearrangements, meaning complete and in-frame sequences. Sample clonality was computed as Simpson clonality in the immunoSEQ Analyzer version 3.0. Clones were grouped by frequency into very rare, small, medium, large (1-20%) or hyperexpanded (>20%) categories. Generation probabilities were estimated with OLGA 1.2.3, V-gene circos plots were generated with VDJtools, specificities were searched for in VDJdb, and CDR3 motifs were identified with GLIPH. TCRdb took this table from immuneACCESS and kept in-frame rearrangements with V and J called. Such tables lack part of the clones; where checked against another copy, unresolved V genes explain under half of the gap, and the rest is unexplained. V, J and clone size are those of that table, while D and trimming were read from the DNA. The sample has around 30,000 clones on record, more than 65% of them singletons. The ten most abundant clones make up roughly 2% of the sample.

Buffy coats from over 35 blood donors, supplied by the Finnish Red Cross blood service, were used as healthy controls. All TCR-sequenced material derived from peripheral blood: patient blood samples and healthy donor buffy coats. Peripheral blood mononuclear cells were isolated by Ficoll-Hypaque gradient centrifugation. For the healthy controls, CD4+ cells were obtained from buffy coats by magnetic purification. Genomic DNA was extracted with the Gentra Puregene Cell and Tissue kit and quantified on a Qubit 2.0 fluorometer. The specimen sequenced was CD4+ T cells from blood buffy coats. The V and J genes are TRBV7-9 and TRBJ2-5; TRBD2 agrees with 9 junctional bases. The receptor comes from a human donor in good health. The CDR3 corresponds to CASSLASGKVGETQYF. The base sequence is TGTGCCAGCAGCTTGGCTAGCGGGAAGGTTGGGGAGACCCAGTACTTC. The reference TRBV7-9 and TRBJ2-5 proteins fill in what lies around the CDR3, so the full variable domain reads DTGVSQNPRHKITKRGQNVTFRCDPISEHNRLYWYRQTLGQGPEFLTYFQNEAQLEKSRLLSDRFSAERPKGSFSTLEIQRTEQGDSAMYLCASSLASGKVGETQYFGPGTRLLVL.